The rows below give T cell receptor beta chains drawn from one sample of a study of blood T cell repertoires in COVID-19. This table comes from immunoSEQ multiplex PCR, and its TCRdb copy is limited to in-frame clones, with some not included. The profile covers approximately 170,000 clones, with under 95% appearing a single time and over 15% taken by the ten largest. The specimen sequenced was peripheral blood. Source of these receptors: a man in his sixties with active or convalescent COVID-19. CDR3s include the opening cysteine and the closing phenylalanine or tryptophan. D genes are given only for firm matches. The size of a clone is reported for some rows only, either as once, few or many, or as a class for expanded clones.

length	V	D	size	J	DNA	CDR3
14	TRBV6-5	TRBD1	-	TRBJ2-3	TGTGCCAGCAGCCTCAACAGGGGTACAGATACGCAGTATTTT	CASSLNRGTDTQYF
12	TRBV5-6	TRBD1	-	TRBJ1-2	TGTGCCAGCAGCTCTCCGACAGGGTTAAAGGTCTTC	CASSSPTGLKVF
13	TRBV4-1	-	few	TRBJ2-1	TGCGCCAGCAGCCTACAGGGTTACAATGAGCAGTTCTTC	CASSLQGYNEQFF
14	TRBV7-8	TRBD2	-	TRBJ2-5	TGTGCCAGCAGCTTGACTAGCCCTGGGGAGACCCAGTACTTC	CASSLTSPGETQYF
15	TRBV2	-	-	TRBJ1-3	TGTGCCAGCAGTGAAGAGGCAGGGGCTGGAAACACCATATATTTT	CASSEEAGAGNTIYF
15	TRBV6-4	TRBD1	-	TRBJ1-2	TGTGCCAGCAGTTTCGGGACAGGGGGCGGCTATGGCTACACCTTC	CASSFGTGGGYGYTF
15	TRBV7-7	TRBD2	-	TRBJ2-7	TGTGCCAGCAGCTTAGGACTAGCGGGAGTCTACGAGCAGTACTTC	CASSLGLAGVYEQYF
20	TRBV18	TRBD1	-	TRBJ2-6	TGTGCCAGCTCACCCGACCCCCGGAGGACAGGGGTACCTGGGGCCAACGTCCTGACTTTC	CASSPDPRRTGVPGANVLTF
15	TRBV7-2	TRBD1	-	TRBJ1-6	TGTGCCAGCAGCTTAGAGGGGGCGGGGAATTCACCCCTCCACTTT	CASSLEGAGNSPLHF
16	TRBV5-4	TRBD1	-	TRBJ2-1	TGTGCCAGCAGCCAGGACCCAGGGGGCACCTACAATGAGCAGTTCTTC	CASSQDPGGTYNEQFF
13	TRBV19	-	-	TRBJ1-5	TGTGCCAGTACCTCGGCCGGGATCCAGCCCCAGCATTTT	CASTSAGIQPQHF
16	TRBV4-1	TRBD1	-	TRBJ2-5	TGCGCCAGCAGCCCGATGGGACAGGGCCGAATAGAGACCCAGTACTTC	CASSPMGQGRIETQYF
12	TRBV2	-	-	TRBJ1-1	TGTGCCACCAGGAGCAGGGACACTGAAGCTTTCTTT	CATRSRDTEAFF
17	TRBV2	-	-	TRBJ1-6	TGTGCCATTGACCATGGGGGGAAGAGCTCCTATAATTCACCCCTCCACTTT	CAIDHGGKSSYNSPLHF
14	TRBV19	TRBD1	-	TRBJ1-3	TGTGCCAGTAGCACAGGGGACCACAGGAACACCATATATTTT	CASSTGDHRNTIYF
14	TRBV5-8	-	-	TRBJ1-1	TGTGCCAGCAGCTACCGGACATTTGGCACTGAAGCTTTCTTT	CASSYRTFGTEAFF
15	TRBV2	-	-	TRBJ2-3	TGTGCCAGCAGTGAAGTGGGTAGCGGATTGGATACGCAGTATTTT	CASSEVGSGLDTQYF
14	TRBV6-5	TRBD1	-	TRBJ1-2	TGTGCCAGCAGTCCGGGACAGGGTTCCTATGGCTACACCTTC	CASSPGQGSYGYTF
14	TRBV27	-	-	TRBJ1-1	TGTGCCAGCATTCGCTCACAGTTGAACACTGAAGCTTTCTTT	CASIRSQLNTEAFF
14	TRBV5-1	TRBD2	-	TRBJ2-5	TGCGCCAGCAGCTTGGTAGCGGGCAGGGAGACCCAGTACTTC	CASSLVAGRETQYF
14	TRBV6-5	-	-	TRBJ2-7	TGTGCCAGCAGACAGGGCCTGGGGCCCTACGAGCAGTACTTC	CASRQGLGPYEQYF
16	TRBV5-1	TRBD1	-	TRBJ1-1	TGCGCCAGCAGCCATAGGACAGGGGGCGGCGGGACTGAAGCTTTCTTT	CASSHRTGGGGTEAFF
13	TRBV2	-	-	TRBJ2-7	TGTGCCAGCAGTCTTCAGGAAGCCTACGAGCAGTACTTC	CASSLQEAYEQYF
13	TRBV10-2	-	-	TRBJ1-2	TGCGCCAGCAGCGAACAGGGAAACTATGGCTACACCTTC	CASSEQGNYGYTF
15	TRBV5-4	TRBD2	-	TRBJ2-3	TGTGCCAGCAGCTTGCCGGGACTAACCACAGATACGCAGTATTTT	CASSLPGLTTDTQYF
15	TRBV6-5	-	-	TRBJ1-5	TGTGCCAGCAGTTACTCGAGTTCGGGGGATCAGCCCCAGCATTTT	CASSYSSSGDQPQHF
14	TRBV27	TRBD2	-	TRBJ2-5	TGTGCCAGCGGACTAGCGGGAGGGCAAGAGACCCAGTACTTC	CASGLAGGQETQYF
16	TRBV5-1	TRBD2	few	TRBJ2-2	TGCGCCAGCAGCTACCCGGGACTAGCGAACACCGGGGAGCTGTTTTTT	CASSYPGLANTGELFF
13	TRBV3-1/TRBV3-2	-	-	TRBJ1-1	TGTGCCAGCAGCCAAGCGGGAGGGACTGAAGCTTTCTTT	CASSQAGGTEAFF
16	TRBV5-6	-	-	TRBJ1-1	TGTGCCAGCAGCGACGGACAGTTGATGATGAACACTGAAGCTTTCTTT	CASSDGQLMMNTEAFF
13	TRBV13	TRBD1	once	TRBJ2-7	TGTGCCAGCAGTCGGACAGGCTCCTACGAGCAGTACTTC	CASSRTGSYEQYF
14	TRBV6-5	-	-	TRBJ1-3	TGTGCCAGCAGACAGATCCGCTCTGGAAACACCATATATTTT	CASRQIRSGNTIYF
13	TRBV2	-	-	TRBJ1-4	TGTGCCAGCTTAGGACAGTTTAATGAAAAACTGTTTTTT	CASLGQFNEKLFF
16	TRBV6-1	TRBD1	-	TRBJ1-5	TGTGCCAGCAGTGAACCGGGACAGGGGGTGCATCAGCCCCAGCATTTT	CASSEPGQGVHQPQHF
15	TRBV12-5	TRBD1	few	TRBJ1-4	TGTGCTAGTGGTACAACAGGGGGAGCGGATGGAAAACTGTTTTTT	CASGTTGGADGKLFF
14	TRBV6-5	TRBD2	-	TRBJ2-1	TGTGCCACCTCTACTAGCGGGAGCTACAATGAGCAGTTCTTC	CATSTSGSYNEQFF
16	TRBV7-9	TRBD2	few	TRBJ2-5	TGTGCCAGCAGCCAGACTAGCGGGAGTCCCCAAGAGACCCAGTACTTC	CASSQTSGSPQETQYF
15	TRBV6-5	-	-	TRBJ2-7	TGTGCCAGCAGTTACTCTCGAACTAGCATGGAGGAGCAGTACTTC	CASSYSRTSMEEQYF
13	TRBV6-5	TRBD1	-	TRBJ1-1	TGTGCCAGCTATCAGGGGGCTCAGGGTGAAGCTTTCTTT	CASYQGAQGEAFF
13	TRBV25-1	-	-	TRBJ2-2	TGTGCCAGCCGAGGAGACCCCCCCGGGGAGCTGTTTTTT	CASRGDPPGELFF
17	TRBV18	-	-	TRBJ2-2	TGTGCCAGCTCACCAACCCGAGGGAGAGTTGGCACCGGGGAGCTGTTTTTT	CASSPTRGRVGTGELFF
12	TRBV29-1	TRBD1	-	TRBJ1-4	TGCAGCGCGGGACAGACTAATGAAAAACTGTTTTTT	CSAGQTNEKLFF
15	TRBV7-9	TRBD1	-	TRBJ1-1	TGTGCCAGCAGCTTGACGACAGGGGTGAACACTGAAGCTTTCTTT	CASSLTTGVNTEAFF
14	TRBV9	-	-	TRBJ1-3	TGTGCCAGCAGCGTAGAACAGGCTGGAAACACCATATATTTT	CASSVEQAGNTIYF
13	TRBV30	-	-	TRBJ1-2	TGTGCCTGGACAAGGAAACAGGCGATCGGCTACACCTTC	CAWTRKQAIGYTF
19	TRBV4-1	TRBD2	-	TRBJ2-2	TGCGCCAGCAGCCAAGGAACTAGCGGGAGACTTCCCATCACCGGGGAGCTGTTTTTT	CASSQGTSGRLPITGELFF
16	TRBV5-1	-	-	TRBJ1-1	TGCGCCAGCAGCTTGGTGAGGGCCCTGGTGAACACTGAAGCTTTCTTT	CASSLVRALVNTEAFF
15	TRBV4-1	-	-	TRBJ1-5	TGCGCCAGCAGCCGGTGGGGCAGCGGCAATCAGCCCCAGCATTTT	CASSRWGSGNQPQHF
17	TRBV7-2	-	-	TRBJ1-6	TGTGCCAGCAGCCTCGCCAGAGGGATAGGGTTTAATTCACCCCTCCACTTT	CASSLARGIGFNSPLHF
15	TRBV27	TRBD2	-	TRBJ2-7	TGTGCCAGCAGTTTCTTTGGGACTAGCTTCCACGAGCAGTACTTC	CASSFFGTSFHEQYF
18	TRBV11-2	-	-	TRBJ2-1	TGTGCCAGCAGCTTAAATTTTCCAGGGGCAAGCTCCTACAATGAGCAGTTCTTC	CASSLNFPGASSYNEQFF
15	TRBV5-4	TRBD2	-	TRBJ2-1	TGTGCCAGCAGCTCGGGACTAGCGGCGTACAATGAGCAGTTCTTC	CASSSGLAAYNEQFF
14	TRBV5-4	-	-	TRBJ1-6	TGTGCCAGCAGCTTGGCCCTGGCGGGCTCACCCCTCCACTTT	CASSLALAGSPLHF
15	TRBV6-1	TRBD2	-	TRBJ2-2	TGTGCCAGCAGTGAAAGCGGGAGGGTCGCCGGGGAGCTGTTTTTT	CASSESGRVAGELFF
15	TRBV11-2	TRBD2	-	TRBJ2-7	TGTGCCAGCATCCTGGGGGCGGGACTAGCCTACGAGCAGTACTTC	CASILGAGLAYEQYF
14	TRBV6-5	-	-	TRBJ1-1	TGTGCCAGCAGTACCCCCAGGGGATACACTGAAGCTTTCTTT	CASSTPRGYTEAFF
14	TRBV5-1	-	once	TRBJ2-2	TGCGCCAGCAGCTTGCAAGGGAGCACCGGGGAGCTGTTTTTT	CASSLQGSTGELFF
15	TRBV5-1	TRBD1	-	TRBJ2-2	TGCGCCAGCAGCCCGGGACAGGGAAACACCGGGGAGCTGTTTTTT	CASSPGQGNTGELFF
16	TRBV4-1	-	-	TRBJ2-1	TGCGCCAGCAGCCAAGATAGAGGGAGCTCCTACAATGAGCAGTTCTTC	CASSQDRGSSYNEQFF
17	TRBV4-1	TRBD1	-	TRBJ2-7	TGCGCCAGCAGCCAAGGACTGGTACGGGACAGGGGTTACGAGCAGTACTTC	CASSQGLVRDRGYEQYF